These 4 T cell receptor beta chains share one sample of origin, sequenced in a study of T cell changes during pregnancy in multiple sclerosis. TCRdb's copy holds only in-frame clones and misses some; the assay was immunoSEQ multiplex PCR. The sample carries over 55,000 clones, 90% to 95% recorded once. This material consisted of CD8+ T cells from peripheral blood mononuclear cells, taken in the third trimester of pregnancy. These receptors came from a female donor with multiple sclerosis, enrolled in a pregnancy study.

The rearrangement joins TRBV7-3 to TRBJ2-2, with D tentatively TRBD1 (6 bases). The CDR3 runs to 16 residues. The germline V gene encodes CDR1 SGHTA and CDR2 FQGTGA. The V gene lost 2 bases and the J gene lost 8 bases, with 18 bases spanning the gap. CDR3 protein: CASSLPLGAKRGELFF. DNA for the CDR3: TGTGCCAGCAGCTTACCTCTGGGGGCAAAAAGGGGGGAGCTGTTTTTT.

The rearrangement joins TRBV7-9 to TRBJ1-3, with no clear D. V was pared by 1 base and J by 4 bases, with 8 bases between. There are 14 residues in the CDR3. In germline, CDR1 is SEHNR, CDR2 FQNEAQ (reference sequence). The CDR3 nucleotides read TGTGCCAGCAGCTTAGACAGCTTAGGAAACACCATATATTTT. It specifies CASSLDSLGNTIYF.

The V gene is TRBV6-5, the J gene TRBJ1-2; 7 bases match TRBD1. CDR1 is MNHEY, CDR2 SVGAGI, per germline. CDR3 length: 13 amino acids. Losses at the gene ends were 2 bases for V and 5 bases for J; bases not matched to a gene: 2. The CDR3 here is CASSYGTEYGYTF. CDR3 in DNA: TGTGCCAGCAGTTACGGGACAGAATATGGCTACACCTTC.

The chain links TRBV27 to TRBJ2-7; possible D gene TRBD1, 6 bases. Trimming shortened V by 6 bases and J by 0 bases, and 12 bases separated the two germline ends. Germline V gives CDR1 MNHEY, CDR2 SMNVEV (reference sequence). This CDR3 comprises 14 residues. The CDR3 nucleotides are TGTGCCAGCAGACCTACAGGGCTCTCCTACGAGCAGTACTTC. This encodes CASRPTGLSYEQYF.